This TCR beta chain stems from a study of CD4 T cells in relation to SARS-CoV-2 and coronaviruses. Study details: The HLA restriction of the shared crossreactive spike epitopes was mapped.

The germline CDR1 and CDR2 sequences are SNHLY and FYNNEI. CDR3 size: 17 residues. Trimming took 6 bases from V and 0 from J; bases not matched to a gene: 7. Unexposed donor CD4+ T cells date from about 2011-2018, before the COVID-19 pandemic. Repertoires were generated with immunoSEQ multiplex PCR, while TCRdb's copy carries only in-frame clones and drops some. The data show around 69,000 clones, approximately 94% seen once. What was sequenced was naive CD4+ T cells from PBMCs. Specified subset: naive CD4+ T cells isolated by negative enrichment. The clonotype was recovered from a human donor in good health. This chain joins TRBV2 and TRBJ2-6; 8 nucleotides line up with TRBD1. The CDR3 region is CASRAGTGRSGANVLTF. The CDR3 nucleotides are TGTGCCAGCAGGGCCGGGACAGGCCGCTCTGGGGCCAACGTCCTGACTTTC.